Following are 20 T cell receptor beta chains from one sample sequenced in a study of T cells expressing NK-cell markers. TCRdb re-called the 5' RACE reads; every CDR3 protein appears as one record, without DNA. Its table records 500,000 to 600,000 distinct CDR3 sequences. Sequencing was done on a sample of blood T cells: a sorted CD56 or NKG2C T cell subset, CD4+ or CD8+ T cells, or bulk PBMC T cells (not recorded which). These receptors were taken from a man aged 18 to 30 in good health.

The chain links TRBV7-9 to TRBJ2-7; there is no DNA to check the TCRdb D call of TRBD1. The CDR3 consists of 15 residues. Germline V gene data show CDR1 as SEHNR and CDR2 as FQNEAQ (reference sequence). CDR3 sequence: CASSSPGDVHYEQYF.

The chain employs TRBV24-1 and TRBJ2-1; without DNA, the TCRdb call of TRBD2 cannot be checked. This CDR3 is built from 13 residues. Germline assignment: CDR1 KGHDR and CDR2 SFDVKD. CDR3 in amino acids: CATKAGDYNEQFF.

This chain joins TRBV19 and TRBJ2-1. The length of the CDR3 is 13 residues. Germline V lookup: CDR1 LNHDA, CDR2 SQIVND (reference sequence). The CDR3: CASSQGNYNEQFF.

The chain recombines TRBV3-1 with TRBJ1-1. This CDR3 comprises 15 residues. Looked up from germline, CDR1 is LGHDT and CDR2 is YNNKEL (reference sequence). The CDR3 loop is CASSQDSRMNTEAFF.

The chain recombines TRBV7-9 with TRBJ1-1. The germline V gene has CDR1 SEHNR and CDR2 FQNEAQ (reference sequence). This CDR3 has 17 amino acids. CDR3 loop: CASSLFIGKAMNTEAFF.

The chain recombines TRBV24-1 with TRBJ2-5. Germline lookup yields CDR1 KGHDR and CDR2 SFDVKD. This CDR3 has 17 amino acids. The CDR3 loop is CATSDLPAGAYQETQYF.

The V call is TRBV7-2, the J call TRBJ1-1. The CDR3 length is 12 residues. From germline, CDR1 is SGHTA and CDR2 FQGNSA. CDR3 sequence: CASSLRTFQAFF.

The chain couples TRBV28 to TRBJ2-7. Per germline, CDR1 MDHEN and CDR2 SYDVKM. The CDR3 consists of 15 residues. The CDR3: CASSLSRWNLYEQYF.

This chain connects TRBV29-1 to TRBJ2-1; TCRdb's D gene call, TRBD1, goes unchecked for lack of DNA. CDR3 length equals 13 residues. Germline V lookup: CDR1 SQVTM, CDR2 ANQGSEA. The CDR3 loop reads CSVSDGTGNEQFF.

The J gene is TRBJ2-2, the V gene TRBV7-3; there is no DNA to check the TCRdb D call of TRBD1. This CDR3 spans 17 amino acids. The V gene's germline CDR1 is SGHTA and CDR2 FQGTGA. CDR3 residues: CASSLGPPGRNTGELFF.

The chain recombines TRBV7-9 with TRBJ2-1; TCRdb selects TRBD2, and the lack of DNA leaves this call unchecked. The CDR3 covers 15 residues. CDR1 is SEHNR, CDR2 FQNEAQ, per germline (reference sequence). The CDR3 here is CASSSLAGAYNEQFF.

This chain connects TRBV4-1 to TRBJ1-1; TCRdb gives TRBD1 as the D gene, but with no DNA this cannot be confirmed. There are 14 residues in the CDR3. CDR1 and CDR2 from the germline V gene are MGHRA and YSYEKL. CDR3 region: CASSHLDTRLEAFF.

This chain uses TRBV25-1 with TRBJ1-3; TCRdb's D gene call, TRBD1, goes unchecked for lack of DNA. The CDR3 runs 15 residues. Looked up from germline, CDR1 is MGHDK and CDR2 is SYGVNS. The CDR3 loop reads CASSEDEGTRNTIYF.

The chain couples TRBV7-9 to TRBJ2-1; TCRdb calls TRBD2, which cannot be checked without DNA. This CDR3 spans 14 amino acids. Germline CDR1 and CDR2: SEHNR and FQNEAQ (reference sequence). The CDR3 sequence is CATIGLAGDNEQFF.

The V gene is TRBV4-2, the J gene TRBJ2-1; TCRdb selects TRBD1, and the lack of DNA leaves this call unchecked. The CDR3 extends over 16 amino acids. Per the germline V gene, CDR1 is LGHNA and CDR2 is YNFKEQ. The CDR3: CASSQERGQGWHEQFF.

The chain employs TRBV7-6 and TRBJ2-7; TCRdb indicates TRBD2, and absent DNA this call remains unverified. CDR3 size: 15 residues. Germline V gene data show CDR1 as SGHVS and CDR2 as FNYEAQ. This chain's CDR3 is CASSPTLAGSYEQYF.

The CDR3 loop is CASSLGGNSPLHF. This chain links TRBV6-5 with TRBJ1-6; checking the TCRdb D call of TRBD1 is not possible without DNA. This CDR3 has 13 amino acids. CDR1 MNHEY and CDR2 SVGAGI come from the germline V gene.

This chain links TRBV6-1 with TRBJ2-1; TCRdb's D call of TRBD2 is untestable without DNA. The CDR3 has 15 amino acids. Germline-derived CDR1 and CDR2 are MNHNS and SASEGT. The CDR3 spells CASSVFIGRSNEQFF.

This sequence joins TRBV4-2 and TRBJ1-5; with no DNA, the TCRdb D assignment of TRBD1 cannot be verified. Germline loops: CDR1 LGHNA, CDR2 YNFKEQ. This CDR3 comprises 15 residues. This chain's CDR3 is CASSQDLPGGQPQHF.

The rearrangement links TRBV5-1 to TRBJ1-4. CDR3 size: 13 residues. The V gene's germline CDR1 is SGHRS and CDR2 YFSETQ. CDR3 loop: CASASPAGEKLFF.